The 16 T cell receptor beta chains reported below all come from one sample, sequenced in a study of blood T cell repertoires in COVID-19. TCRdb's table, derived via immunoSEQ multiplex PCR, lists solely in-frame clones and lacks some. The table has 650,000 to 800,000 clones, 80% to 90% seen once. The material sequenced was peripheral blood. The receptors derive from a woman aged 18-35 years with acute or convalescent COVID-19.

This clone has a handful of counts. This sequence joins TRBV18 and TRBJ1-2; 10 positions match TRBD1. Germline assignment: CDR1 KGHSH and CDR2 LQKENI. This CDR3 region has 15 residues. Trimming cost V 5 bases and J 8 bases; bases outside gene matches: 11. CDR3 in amino acids: CASSSGQGEGEGYTF. CDR3 in DNA: TGTGCCAGCTCATCAGGACAGGGGGAAGGCGAGGGCTACACCTTC.

The chain recombines TRBV9 with TRBJ1-1; no reliable D call. Germline V gives CDR1 SGDLS, CDR2 YYNGEE. Trimming took off 3 bases at V and 4 bases at J, with 13 bases between the two ends. The CDR3 totals 14 residues. CDR3 coding DNA: TGTGCCAGCAGCGCCCACATTGGCATCACTGAAGCTTTCTTT. It translates to CASSAHIGITEAFF.

The genes are TRBV9 and TRBJ2-1; 7 bases map to TRBD1. In germline, CDR1 is SGDLS, CDR2 YYNGEE. V shed 3 bases and J 6 bases; nucleotides not matched to a gene: 3. The CDR3 is 13 residues long. CDR3 in DNA: TGTGCCAGCAGCGAGGGGGCCGGCAATGAGCAGTTCTTC. This gives the protein CASSEGAGNEQFF.

V gene TRBV4-3 combines with J gene TRBJ2-1; D might be TRBD2 (7 bases). CDR1 and CDR2 (germline): LGHNA, YSLEER. Trimming shortened V by 4 bases and J by 7 bases, and 20 bases separated the two germline ends. CDR3 length: 16 amino acids. The CDR3, as DNA: TGCGCCAGCAGCCTGAGGGGGGGACACCCGGCGAATGAGCAGTTCTTC. As protein: CASSLRGGHPANEQFF.

In the case of this clone: The same CDR3 also results from other DNA sequences found in this sample. The V call is TRBV29-1, the J call TRBJ1-1; no definite D call. The length of the CDR3 is 11 residues. Per germline, CDR1 SQVTM and CDR2 ANQGSEA. V shed 3 bases and J shed 5 bases, with 7 bases lying between them. The CDR3 nucleotides read TGCAGCGTTGAGGAGAGGACTGAAGCTTTCTTT. Protein product: CSVEERTEAFF.

This rearrangement joins TRBV6-1 to TRBJ1-1; D may be TRBD1 (5 bases). CDR3 length: 14 amino acids. Germline V lookup: CDR1 MNHNS, CDR2 SASEGT. With 6 bases removed from V and 2 bases from J, the gap between germline ends came to 13 bases. The CDR3 sequence is CASRPNQGNTEAFF. In DNA, the CDR3 is TGTGCCAGCAGACCAAACCAGGGAAACACTGAAGCTTTCTTT.

J is TRBJ2-7 and V is TRBV24-1; D call uncertain. Trimming took 2 bases from V and 5 from J, leaving 18 bases between them. CDR1 is KGHDR, CDR2 SFDVKD, per germline. The CDR3 loop spans 16 amino acids. The CDR3 is CATSDSTEAPRNEQYF. The CDR3 region has the DNA TGTGCCACCAGTGATTCAACAGAAGCACCCAGAAACGAGCAGTACTTC.

This clone was detected once. The chain employs TRBV29-1 and TRBJ2-7; 9 positions agree with TRBD1. Germline lookup yields CDR1 SQVTM and CDR2 ANQGSEA. The CDR3 extends over 12 amino acids. V lost 5 bases, J lost 3 bases, and 2 bases stayed unmatched. DNA of the CDR3: TGCAGCGTTTCGGGACAGGGCTACGAGCAGTACTTC. Translation gives CSVSGQGYEQYF.

V gene TRBV6-1 combines with J gene TRBJ1-1, with a weak D call TRBD1 (6 bases). V dropped 3 bases and J dropped 1 base, with 12 bases sitting between them. Looked up from germline, CDR1 is MNHNS and CDR2 is SASEGT. CDR3 length: 15 amino acids. This CDR3 is CASSDQGLGNTEAFF. CDR3 DNA sequence: TGTGCCAGCAGTGACCAGGGGCTAGGGAACACTGAAGCTTTCTTT.

The chain carries TRBV4-3 and TRBJ1-2, with TRBD1 matching over 7 bases. The V gene's germline CDR1 is LGHNA and CDR2 YSLEER. This CDR3 has 18 amino acids. With 0 bases clipped from V and 3 bases from J, the junction kept 13 bases outside the gene matches. CDR3 sequence reads: CASSQELPTGLTDYGYTF. The CDR3 DNA reads TGCGCCAGCAGCCAAGAATTACCGACAGGGTTGACGGACTATGGCTACACCTTC.

This chain joins TRBV7-6 and TRBJ1-2; D gene unclear. This CDR3 region has 15 residues. The V gene lost 2 bases and the J gene lost 4 bases, with 14 bases spanning the gap. CDR1 and CDR2 (germline): SGHVS, FNYEAQ. The CDR3 bases are TGTGCCAGCAGCTTATTTGGAGGCCAGCCCTATGGCTACACCTTC. Translated: CASSLFGGQPYGYTF.

Comments on this clone: Other nucleotide sequences from this sample produce the same CDR3. This chain uses TRBV5-1 with TRBJ1-6, with no clear D. Between the trimmed V and J ends, which lost 0 bases and 0 bases, there was a span of 4 bases. Per germline, CDR1 SGHRS and CDR2 YFSETQ. The CDR3 loop spans 15 amino acids. The CDR3, as DNA: TGCGCCAGCAGCTTGGCGAGCTCCTATAATTCACCCCTCCACTTT. This codes for CASSLASSYNSPLHF.

The chain joins TRBV5-4 to TRBJ2-5; no definite D call. Per the germline V gene, CDR1 is SGHNT and CDR2 is YYREEE (reference sequence). The length of the CDR3 is 15 residues. Trimming took off 2 bases at V and 2 bases at J, with 13 bases between the two ends. CDR3: CASSFRLAGQETQYF. DNA for the CDR3: TGTGCCAGCAGCTTCCGTCTGGCAGGACAAGAGACCCAGTACTTC.

The genes are TRBV6-1 and TRBJ1-1, with D maybe TRBD1 (6 bases). The germline CDR1 and CDR2 sequences are MNHNS and SASEGT. Trimming stripped 7 bases from V and 3 bases from J, with 15 bases between. The CDR3 totals 14 residues. The CDR3: CASNQGHGYTEAFF. The DNA for the CDR3 is TGTGCCAGCAACCAGGGGCACGGATACACTGAAGCTTTCTTT.

The chain uses TRBV4-3 and TRBJ1-2; 8 nucleotides match TRBD1. This CDR3 has 11 residues. Germline values: CDR1 LGHNA, CDR2 YSLEER. J lost 11 bases, V lost 8 bases, and 7 bases had no gene match. CDR3 residues: CASGQGSIYTF. The CDR3 DNA reads TGCGCCAGCGGACAGGGTAGCATTTACACCTTC.

The chain uses TRBV5-5 and TRBJ1-2; 7 nucleotides align to TRBD1. The V segment lost 2 bases and the J segment 0 bases; nucleotides outside the gene matches: 4. This CDR3 comprises 15 residues. Germline CDR1 SGHKS, CDR2 YYEKEE (reference sequence). The DNA of the CDR3 is TGTGCCAGCAGCTTTAGGGACAGCCCTAACTATGGCTACACCTTC. As protein: CASSFRDSPNYGYTF.